The source of this T cell receptor beta chain is a study of shared clonotypes between healthy human individuals. Study context: Donor composition was a couple of women and three men, aged 18 to 49. The plates for each donor numbered three CD4 naive, three CD4 memory, two CD8 naive and one CD8 memory.

The germline V gene has CDR1 MNHNS and CDR2 SASEGT. This CDR3 is 17 amino acids long. Losses at the gene ends were 2 bases for V and 3 bases for J; bases not matched to a gene: 6. In the naive CD8 group, cells lacked CD45RO and were positively selected for CCR7, so terminally differentiated effector memory CD45RA+ cells were left out. Every contributor of samples was a Caucasian grown-up residing in Nashville, Tennessee. Deep-level settings were used for running the assay. Using immunoSEQ multiplex PCR, the repertoire was profiled, and TCRdb retains in-frame clones only, with some absent. The sample has roughly 2,000,000 clones, just over 90% seen once.

This receptor was obtained from a man younger than 30 in good health. Some clones in this sample may be carry-over from other donors' samples. The rearrangement links TRBV6-1 to TRBJ2-2; 10 nucleotides match TRBD2. Sequenced input: naive CD8+ T cells from PBMCs. This CDR3 is CASSELSGLAYTGELFF. CDR3 in DNA: TGTGCCAGCAGTGAACTTTCGGGACTAGCGTACACCGGGGAGCTGTTTTTT.